This TCR beta chain is drawn from a study of beta chain features in type 1 diabetes. With 4 bases clipped from V and 4 bases from J, the junction kept 6 bases outside the gene matches. The CDR3 consists of 16 residues. Germline V gene data show CDR1 as SGHTA and CDR2 as FQGTGA. cDNA synthesis used the whole RNA isolate, giving expressed TCRB sequences. Method: immunoSEQ multiplex PCR; TCRdb's copy keeps in-frame clones and lacks some. The table has under 350,000 clones, roughly 8% seen once. In this sample, this clone turned up a few times. Sequencing used central memory CD4+ T cells from blood. The rearrangement joins TRBV7-3 to TRBJ2-6, with 8 bases matching TRBD1. This sequence originates from a woman aged 18-30 years in good health. CDR3 sequence: CASSSRRGLGANVLTF. The CDR3 DNA follows: TGTGCCAGCAGCTCCCGCAGGGGGCTCGGGGCCAACGTCCTGACTTTC.